The text below deals with one T cell receptor (beta chain). Authors' methods: Amplification of reference gene primers was used by the study to estimate nucleated cell counts. Libraries were prepared by immunoSEQ multiplex PCR; TCRdb keeps only in-frame clonotypes and omits some of them. V, J and clone size derive from that table, while D and trimming were established from the DNA sequence. The table lists some 520,000 clones, roughly nine tenths of them singletons. The Seattle patients joined while their infection was active and were tracked longitudinally afterward. The data derive from a study of blood T cell repertoires in COVID-19. Study-wide context: Spain, Italy and the United States supplied samples that represented acute and convalescent COVID-19. From T cells, B-cell-depleted T cells, or PBMCs came the material, which was cDNA or gDNA.

Sample: peripheral blood. This TCR was sampled from a man aged 18 to 30 with COVID-19, enrolled during active disease.

The CDR3 region is CATSRGDSHDYGYTF. CDR3 bases: TGTGCCACCAGCAGGGGGGACAGCCACGACTATGGCTACACCTTC. V is TRBV15 and J is TRBJ1-2; 7 bases match TRBD1. From germline, CDR1 is LNHNV and CDR2 YYDKDF (reference sequence). This CDR3 has 15 residues. The junction had 7 bases not matched to a gene; V was cut back by 3 bases and J by 3 bases.